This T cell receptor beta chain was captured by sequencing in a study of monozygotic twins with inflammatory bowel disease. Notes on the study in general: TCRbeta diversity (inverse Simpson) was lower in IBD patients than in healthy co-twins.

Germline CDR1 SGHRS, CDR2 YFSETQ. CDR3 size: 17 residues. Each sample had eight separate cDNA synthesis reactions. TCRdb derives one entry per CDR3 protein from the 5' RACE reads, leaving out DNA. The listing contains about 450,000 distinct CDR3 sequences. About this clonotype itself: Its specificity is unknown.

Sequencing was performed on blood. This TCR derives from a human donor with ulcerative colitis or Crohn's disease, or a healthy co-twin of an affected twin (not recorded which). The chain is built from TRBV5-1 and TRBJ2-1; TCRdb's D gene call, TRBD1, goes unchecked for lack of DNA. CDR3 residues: CASSPIQGASSYNEQFF. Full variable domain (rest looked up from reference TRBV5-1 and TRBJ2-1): KAGVTQTPRYLIKTRGQQVTLSCSPISGHRSVSWYQQTPGQGLQFLFEYFSETQRNKGNFPGRFSGRQFSNSRSEMNVSTLELGDSALYLCASSPIQGASSYNEQFFGPGTRLTVL.